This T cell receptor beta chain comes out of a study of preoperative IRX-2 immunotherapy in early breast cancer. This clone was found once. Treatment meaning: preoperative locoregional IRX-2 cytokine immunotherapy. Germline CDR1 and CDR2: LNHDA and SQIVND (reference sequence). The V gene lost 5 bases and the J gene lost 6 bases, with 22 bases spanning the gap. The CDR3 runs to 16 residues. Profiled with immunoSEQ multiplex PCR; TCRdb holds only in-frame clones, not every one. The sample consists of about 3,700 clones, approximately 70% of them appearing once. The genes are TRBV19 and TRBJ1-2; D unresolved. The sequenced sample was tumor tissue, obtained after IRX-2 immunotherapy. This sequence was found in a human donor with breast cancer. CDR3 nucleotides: TGTGCCAGTAGTCGGACCGTTGGTAGCAGCCTACATGGCTACACCTTC. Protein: CASSRTVGSSLHGYTF.